The next 22 T cell receptor beta chains were all read from a single sample in a study of blood T cell repertoires in COVID-19 (TCRdb year 2020). Library construction relied on the immunoSEQ multiplex PCR assay. The source is immuneACCESS, and TCRdb retained only in-frame sequences with V and J called. Part of the clones is not carried over; for the studies checked, unresolved V genes explain less than half of this, and the remainder is unexplained. Within this sample are some 110,000 clones, with more than 75% of them counted one time only. Clones ranked in the top ten supply less than 1.5% of the sample. Sequencing was done on a sample of peripheral blood. These receptors all come from a man aged 40-50 years with acute or convalescent COVID-19.

The chain joins TRBV29-1 to TRBJ2-3; the D is unclear. CDR1 and CDR2 (germline): SQVTM, ANQGSEA. This CDR3 is built from 13 residues. Trimming left V 2 bases short and J 2 bases short, with 8 bases between. The CDR3 coding sequence is TGCAGCGTTGAAAAGCAGGTCACAGATACGCAGTATTTT. Translated: CSVEKQVTDTQYF.

The chain is built from TRBV11-3 and TRBJ1-1; D remains ambiguous. Germline V gene sequence: CDR1 SGHNT, CDR2 YENEEA. CDR3 length equals 13 residues. V gave up 5 bases and J gave up 5 bases, with 12 bases separating them. CDR3 loop: CASSAFAGTEAFF. CDR3 in DNA: TGTGCCAGCAGCGCTTTTGCCGGGACTGAAGCTTTCTTT.

J is TRBJ1-6 and V is TRBV30; 11 nucleotides line up with TRBD1. In germline, CDR1 is GTSNPN, CDR2 SVGIG (reference sequence). Losses at the gene ends were 5 bases for V and 14 bases for J; bases not matched to a gene: 5. The CDR3 runs 12 residues. CDR3 DNA: TGTGCCTGGGACGGACAGGGGGCTTCCCTCCACTTT. Its translation is CAWDGQGASLHF.

This chain connects TRBV21-1 to TRBJ2-1; the table's D call of TRBD2 was not tested on the DNA. TRBV21-1 is an annotated pseudogene. The CDR3 runs 17 residues. The CDR3 DNA reads TGTGCCAGCAGCAAAGGGGAGAAGCGGGAGGGTCACAATGAGCAGTTCTTC. This sequence encodes CASSKGEKREGHNEQFF.

This chain links TRBV5-6 with TRBJ2-3, with TRBD2 matching over 13 bases. CDR3 size: 16 residues. With 0 bases clipped from V and 7 bases from J, the junction kept 5 bases outside the gene matches. CDR1 SGHDT and CDR2 YYEEEE come from the germline V gene. CDR3 bases: TGTGCCAGCAGCTTGGGACTAGCGGGGGGAGGGTATACGCAGTATTTT. Translation: CASSLGLAGGGYTQYF.

The chain carries TRBV2 and TRBJ1-4; 7 nucleotides match TRBD1. Trimming cost V 6 bases and J 8 bases; bases outside gene matches: 9. CDR3 length equals 14 residues. Germline values: CDR1 SNHLY, CDR2 FYNNEI. CDR3 sequence: CASSRQGIAEKLFF. CDR3 bases: TGTGCCAGCAGCCGACAGGGAATAGCGGAAAAACTGTTTTTT.

V and J are TRBV5-1 and TRBJ2-1; tentative D call: TRBD2 (5 bases). The CDR3 has 16 amino acids. Trimming took 4 bases from V and 3 from J, leaving 17 bases between them. CDR1 SGHRS and CDR2 YFSETQ come from the germline V gene. CDR3 nucleotides: TGCGCCAGCAGCGCCTCCGGACTTGCGATCTACAATGAGCAGTTCTTC. Its translation: CASSASGLAIYNEQFF.

The chain links TRBV7-9 to TRBJ2-5, with D possibly TRBD1 on 6 matching bases. Germline CDR1 and CDR2: SEHNR and FQNEAQ (reference sequence). The CDR3 is 15 residues long. The V end lost 3 bases, the J end lost 2 bases, and 13 bases lay between the germline ends. For the CDR3, the DNA is TGTGCCAGCAGCTTTGGGGGCACTAGGCAAGAGACCCAGTACTTC. Its protein product is CASSFGGTRQETQYF.

The CDR3 nucleotides are TGTGCCAGCAGTGGACAGGGCTACGAGCAGTACTTC. Encoded protein: CASSGQGYEQYF. The chain carries TRBV6-4 and TRBJ2-7, with TRBD1 identical over 7 bases. Germline V CDR1 and CDR2: MRHNA, SNTAGT. V dropped 4 bases and J dropped 3; count of bases not matched to a gene: 0. The CDR3 is 12 residues long.

V gene TRBV6-5 combines with J gene TRBJ1-4; TRBD1 might be the D (6 bases). From germline, CDR1 is MNHEY and CDR2 SVGAGI. V gave up 0 bases and J gave up 6 bases, with 11 bases separating them. The CDR3 sequence is 15 residues long. The chain's CDR3 is CASSYSGDTYEKLFF. The CDR3 DNA sequence: TGTGCCAGCAGTTACTCGGGGGACACCTATGAAAAACTGTTTTTT.

V gene TRBV5-4 combines with J gene TRBJ2-2; 13 nucleotides align to TRBD2. CDR1 is SGHNT, CDR2 YYREEE, per germline (reference sequence). There are 16 residues in the CDR3. V lost 9 bases and J lost 5; bases outside the gene matches: 10. CDR3 in DNA: TGTGCCATCGGGACTAGCGGGGCCATGGGGACCGGGGAGCTGTTTTTT. It encodes CAIGTSGAMGTGELFF.

V usage is TRBV6-6 and J usage is TRBJ2-1; possible D gene TRBD1, 6 bases. Germline CDR1 MNHNY, CDR2 SVGAGI (reference sequence). Trimming pared 4 bases from V and 6 bases from J, leaving 13 bases between. The CDR3 has 14 residues. CDR3 sequence reads: CASSFQGTPNEQFF. The CDR3 nucleotides are TGTGCCAGCAGTTTCCAGGGGACCCCCAATGAGCAGTTCTTC.

The V and J genes are TRBV9 and TRBJ1-1, with D tentatively TRBD1 (5 bases). The V end was cut by 3 bases, the J end by 0 bases, with 15 bases between. The germline CDR1 and CDR2 sequences are SGDLS and YYNGEE. The CDR3 loop spans 16 amino acids. The CDR3 DNA sequence: TGTGCCAGCAGCGCCCGGGACGGAGGGATGAACACTGAAGCTTTCTTT. Amino acids: CASSARDGGMNTEAFF.

This clone was counted only a few times. J is TRBJ2-7 and V is TRBV11-2; 9 bases are a match to TRBD1. This CDR3 has 14 amino acids. The V segment lost 5 bases and the J segment 4 bases; nucleotides outside the gene matches: 6. CDR1 is SGHAT and CDR2 is FQNNGV in the germline V gene. The CDR3 loop reads CASSTGGPVYEQYF. As DNA, the CDR3 is TGTGCCAGCAGCACAGGGGGCCCCGTTTACGAGCAGTACTTC.

The chain combines TRBV7-8 with TRBJ1-1; possible D gene TRBD1, 5 bases. Deletions cut 0 bases from V and 4 bases from J, with 15 bases between. The CDR3 covers 16 residues. Germline loops: CDR1 SGHVS, CDR2 FQNEAQ. CDR3 region: CASSLAWTPGGTEAFF. DNA for the CDR3: TGTGCCAGCAGCTTAGCGTGGACACCTGGTGGCACTGAAGCTTTCTTT.

The rearrangement joins TRBV27 to TRBJ2-7; TRBD2 might be the D (6 bases). Germline CDR1 reads MNHEY; CDR2 reads SMNVEV (reference sequence). There are 13 residues in the CDR3. Trimming took 6 bases from V and 3 from J, leaving 12 bases between them. For the CDR3, the DNA is TGTGCCAGCAGCCGGGACTGGGGCTACGAGCAGTACTTC. It encodes CASSRDWGYEQYF.

In its sample, this clone was seen once. This chain uses TRBV28 with TRBJ1-5; 7 bases align to TRBD1. CDR3 size: 13 residues. After removal of 6 bases from V and 6 bases from J, the junction contained 5 bases not matched to a gene. Germline CDR1 and CDR2: MDHEN and SYDVKM. CDR3 sequence (DNA): TGTGCCAGCAGCAGAAACAGGGGTCAGCCCCAGCATTTT. Its translation: CASSRNRGQPQHF.

V is TRBV19 and J is TRBJ2-5; 7 bases fit TRBD2. Germline CDR1 and CDR2: LNHDA and SQIVND (reference sequence). V shed 4 bases, J shed 5 bases, and the junction held 4 bases outside the gene matches. The CDR3 runs to 13 residues. In nucleotides, the CDR3 is TGTGCCAGTAGTAGGGCAGCGGGGGAGACCCAGTACTTC. Its translation: CASSRAAGETQYF.

CDR3 protein: CASSQRGGDIQYF. The CDR3 DNA sequence: TGCGCCAGCAGCCAGCGGGGGGGCGACATTCAGTACTTC. J is TRBJ2-4 and V is TRBV5-1; 10 nucleotides line up with TRBD2. The CDR3 totals 13 residues. Per germline, CDR1 SGHRS and CDR2 YFSETQ. V trimming: 4 bases; J trimming: 8 bases; junction bases outside the gene matches: 3. The entire variable domain, with the rest obtained from reference TRBV5-1 and TRBJ2-4, is as follows: KAGVTQTPRYLIKTRGQQVTLSCSPISGHRSVSWYQQTPGQGLQFLFEYFSETQRNKGNFPGRFSGRQFSNSRSEMNVSTLELGDSALYLCASSQRGGDIQYFGAGTRLSVL.

This clone was counted only a few times. This chain uses TRBV28 with TRBJ2-3, with 11 bases aligning to TRBD2. The CDR3 totals 17 residues. V was pared by 6 bases and J by 2 bases, with 10 bases of the junction left unmatched. Germline lookup yields CDR1 MDHEN and CDR2 SYDVKM. This CDR3 reads CASSRLAGGLNTDTQYF. CDR3 nucleotide sequence: TGTGCCAGCAGCCGCCTAGCGGGAGGCCTAAACACAGATACGCAGTATTTT.

This clone was picked up one time. Written as DNA, the CDR3 is TGTGCCAGCAATTTGAAGGGACAGATGAACACTGAAGCTTTCTTT. This encodes CASNLKGQMNTEAFF. The rearrangement links TRBV27 to TRBJ1-1; 7 bases agree with TRBD1. The CDR3 contains 15 residues. Germline-derived CDR1 and CDR2 are MNHEY and SMNVEV (reference sequence). Trimming took 7 bases from V and 0 from J; bases not matched to a gene: 8.

The chain employs TRBV5-6 and TRBJ2-5; D call uncertain. This CDR3 has 11 amino acids. CDR1 is SGHDT and CDR2 is YYEEEE in the germline V gene. V gave up 2 bases and J gave up 5 bases, with 4 bases separating them. CDR3 sequence: CASSLEETQYF. CDR3 DNA: TGTGCCAGCAGCTTAGAGGAGACCCAGTACTTC.